Listed here are 26 T cell receptor beta chains from one sample, sequenced in a study of T cell responses to AZD1222 COVID-19 vaccine (TCRdb year 2021). The sample's time point label, in plain terms: about 28 days (+/-7) after the second vaccine dose. Library preparation used the immunoSEQ multiplex PCR assay. Entries here come from immuneACCESS through TCRdb and include only in-frame sequences with V and J called. Some clones fail to appear in such tables; in the studies checked, an unresolved V gene covers under half of the shortfall, and the cause of the remainder is unknown. Here the sample has 65,000 to 90,000 clones; 89% occur a single time. The top ten clones comprise approximately 8.6% of the sample. Here the sequenced sample was peripheral blood, taken 28 days after the second AZD1222 dose. Every receptor here comes from an adult who received the AZD1222 COVID-19 vaccine.

This clone was counted between two and nine times. CDR3 sequence: CASSGGGLIYGYTF. CDR3 in DNA: TGTGCCAGCAGTGGTGGGGGCCTTATCTATGGCTACACCTTC. The chain uses TRBV2 and TRBJ1-2; tentative D call: TRBD1 (6 bases). V was shortened by 4 bases and J by 4 bases, with 13 bases between the two germline ends. Germline V CDR1 and CDR2: SNHLY, FYNNEI. CDR3 size: 14 residues.

The gene calls are TRBV5-8 and TRBJ2-3; D may match TRBD1 or TRBD2 (6 bases each). Germline V lookup: CDR1 SGHTS, CDR2 YDEGEE. Trimming left V 3 bases short and J 1 base short, with 12 bases between. The CDR3 is 15 residues long. The CDR3 nucleotides read TGTGCCAGCAGCTGGGGGGACATCCGCACAGATACGCAGTATTTT. Translation: CASSWGDIRTDTQYF.

In this sample, this clone turned up once. CDR3 bases: TGTGCCAGCAGTCTAGCGGGAGGGCCGAGGCAGTTCTTC. Translating it yields CASSLAGGPRQFF. The chain employs TRBV5-4 and TRBJ2-1, with 12 nucleotides matching TRBD2. The junction had 6 bases not matched to a gene; V was cut back by 5 bases and J by 12 bases. CDR1 SGHNT and CDR2 YYREEE come from the germline V gene (reference sequence). The CDR3 totals 13 residues.

The chain links TRBV5-1 to TRBJ1-1, with 9 bases fitting TRBD1. Germline CDR1 and CDR2: SGHRS and YFSETQ. The CDR3 totals 15 residues. V was clipped by 4 bases and J by 0 bases; unmatched bases: 4. The CDR3: CASSLGQGMNTEAFF. CDR3 nucleotides: TGCGCCAGCAGCCTGGGACAGGGAATGAACACTGAAGCTTTCTTT.

This clone was recorded only once. This chain joins TRBV6-2 or TRBV6-3 and TRBJ1-1; 10 positions agree with TRBD1. Germline loops: CDR1 MNHEY, CDR2 SVGEGT. Germline trimming cut 4 bases from V and 5 bases from J; bases unmatched to any gene: 13. This CDR3 has 17 amino acids. CDR3 coding DNA: TGTGCCAGCAGTTTTTGGACAGGGGGTCCGGGGCGAACTGAAGCTTTCTTT. Protein: CASSFWTGGPGRTEAFF.

V and J are TRBV7-2 and TRBJ2-2; TRBD2 might be the D (6 bases). CDR3 size: 16 residues. Germline V gene lookup returns CDR1 SGHTA and CDR2 FQGNSA. The V end lost 4 bases, the J end lost 0 bases, and 12 bases lay between the germline ends. CDR3 sequence (DNA): TGTGCCAGCAGCTCCTCGCCGGGGGCGAACACCGGGGAGCTGTTTTTT. It encodes CASSSSPGANTGELFF.

V gene TRBV2 combines with J gene TRBJ1-4, with TRBD1 matching over 7 bases. The V and J ends lost 4 bases and 8 bases, in that order; junction bases with no gene match: 10. Germline V gene lookup returns CDR1 SNHLY and CDR2 FYNNEI. The CDR3 loop spans 15 amino acids. The CDR3 sequence: CASSAYRGGGEKLFF. In nucleotides, the CDR3 is TGTGCCAGCAGTGCTTACAGGGGAGGAGGAGAAAAACTGTTTTTT.

The count of this clone is one. The chain combines TRBV6-5 with TRBJ2-7; 8 positions agree with TRBD1. The CDR3 covers 14 residues. Germline CDR1 reads MNHEY; CDR2 reads SVGAGI. V was clipped by 7 bases and J by 6 bases; unmatched bases: 11. The CDR3 nucleotides are TGTGCCAGCACCGCCCGGGCAGGGGGCGGCGAGCAGTACTTC. The encoded protein is CASTARAGGGEQYF.

The chain couples TRBV4-2 to TRBJ1-2; 8 bases align to TRBD1. The CDR3 is 14 residues long. J gave up 7 bases and V 4 bases, and 8 bases lay outside the gene matches. Per the germline V gene, CDR1 is LGHNA and CDR2 is YNFKEQ. CDR3 coding DNA: TGTGCCAGCAGCCGAGAAGGACAGGGCAGTGGCTACACCTTC. Translation: CASSREGQGSGYTF.

The rearrangement joins TRBV24-1 to TRBJ2-3; 8 bases match TRBD1. Germline V gene data show CDR1 as KGHDR and CDR2 as SFDVKD. The junction had 9 bases not matched to a gene; V was cut back by 4 bases and J by 10 bases. The CDR3 covers 14 residues. In DNA form, the CDR3 reads TGTGCCACCAGTGACCACGGACAGGGAACGGCGCAGTATTTT. This translates into CATSDHGQGTAQYF.

The CDR3: CASSQSTAHYEQYF. The CDR3 DNA reads as TGTGCCAGCAGCCAAAGCACGGCCCACTACGAGCAGTACTTC. The V call is TRBV3-1 (or the pseudogene TRBV3-2), the J call TRBJ2-7; D unresolved. CDR1 and CDR2 (germline): LGHDT, YNNKEL (reference sequence). V was trimmed by 2 bases and J by 3 bases, leaving 11 bases between them. The CDR3 is 14 amino acids.

V and J are TRBV6-2 or TRBV6-3 and TRBJ2-3; TRBD1 is a possible D gene (6 bases). This CDR3 has 14 residues. The V and J ends lost 5 bases and 3 bases respectively, with 12 bases between them. CDR1 is MNHEY and CDR2 is SVGEGT in the germline V gene. CDR3 region: CASSKGGGTDTQYF. CDR3 coding DNA: TGTGCCAGCAGTAAAGGGGGTGGGACAGATACGCAGTATTTT.

The rearrangement uses TRBV19 and TRBJ1-1; D possibly corresponds to TRBD1 (5 bases). Trimming cost V 5 bases and J 8 bases, with 24 bases left between them. Germline values: CDR1 LNHDA, CDR2 SQIVND (reference sequence). This CDR3 region has 16 residues. In nucleotides, the CDR3 is TGTGCCAGTAGTCCCCCGTGGAGGGGTTCCCCATCGGAAGCTTTCTTT. Protein sequence: CASSPPWRGSPSEAFF.

This clone was observed a handful of times. The chain has TRBV4-1 and TRBJ1-6; D may be TRBD1 (6 bases). CDR1 is MGHRA, CDR2 YSYEKL, per germline. V was clipped by 8 bases and J by 7 bases, with 15 bases between them. The CDR3 loop spans 14 amino acids. The DNA for the CDR3 is TGCGCCAGCGGCGCCGGGGGCGGGAATTCACCCCTCCACTTT. Protein product: CASGAGGGNSPLHF.

The CDR3 loop reads CATRTDFNEKLFF. CDR3 DNA sequence: TGTGCCACTCGGACGGATTTTAATGAAAAACTGTTTTTT. The V gene is TRBV10-3, the J gene TRBJ1-4; no clear D. Germline CDR1 is ENHRY and CDR2 is SYGVKD. Trimming left V 10 bases short and J 4 bases short, with 13 bases between. This CDR3 is built from 13 residues.

Turning to this clone: The CDR3 carries no conserved terminal phenylalanine or tryptophan, so it likely arises from a read error. Because the CDR3's place on the DNA is in doubt, the DNA is left out and the CDR3 is given as listed by TCRdb. This chain connects TRBV9 to TRBJ1-4. The length of the CDR3 is 8 amino acids, counting both ends. Germline CDR1 and CDR2: SGDLS and YYNGEE. This CDR3 is CASSPPTL.

This chain's CDR3 is CASSPDGGISFGYTF. CDR3 DNA sequence: TGTGCCAGCTCACCTGACGGCGGGATCTCGTTTGGCTACACCTTC. The chain employs TRBV18 and TRBJ1-2; no reliable D call. The germline V gene encodes CDR1 KGHSH and CDR2 LQKENI. The CDR3 is made up of 15 amino acids. V lost 3 bases and J 7 bases, leaving 18 bases between the germline ends.

The table lists this clone with a count of one. The same CDR3 arises from other DNA sequences in this sample as well. The chain is built from TRBV14 and TRBJ2-1, with D unclear. CDR3 length: 13 residues. The V end was cut by 4 bases, the J end by 4 bases, with 8 bases between. Germline V gene sequence: CDR1 SGHDN, CDR2 FVKESK. CDR3 in amino acids: CASSLGSYNEQFF. The DNA of the CDR3 is TGTGCCAGCAGCCTGGGCTCTTACAATGAGCAGTTCTTC.

The rearrangement links TRBV7-3 to TRBJ2-5; 10 bases agree with TRBD1. Per the germline V gene, CDR1 is SGHTA and CDR2 is FQGTGA. Trimming at V came to 2 bases and at J to 2 bases, leaving 8 bases not matched to a gene. The CDR3 loop spans 17 amino acids. The DNA of the CDR3 is TGTGCCAGCAGCTTAGTTGGGACAGGGGCAGGGCAAGAGACCCAGTACTTC. Its protein is CASSLVGTGAGQETQYF.

The chain is built from TRBV7-2 and TRBJ1-3, with a possible D match to TRBD1 (6 bases). CDR1 and CDR2 (germline): SGHTA, FQGNSA. The CDR3 contains 17 residues. V dropped 2 bases and J dropped 0 bases, with 14 bases sitting between them. CDR3 in amino acids: CASSLRNRAPSGNTIYF. The CDR3 DNA sequence: TGTGCCAGCAGCTTACGGAACAGGGCCCCCTCTGGAAACACCATATATTTT.

Details on this clone: This CDR3 is also generated by other DNA sequences in the sample. The chain uses TRBV25-1 and TRBJ1-6; 9 bases align to TRBD1. After removal of 5 bases from V and 5 bases from J, the junction contained 1 base not matched to a gene. The CDR3 loop spans 14 amino acids. Germline V gene sequence: CDR1 MGHDK, CDR2 SYGVNS. The CDR3 DNA follows: TGTGCCAGCAGTTGGGACAGGGATAATTCACCCCTCCACTTT. Amino acids: CASSWDRDNSPLHF.

The chain carries TRBV7-8 and TRBJ2-3, with D possibly TRBD1 on 6 matching bases. Trimming left V 4 bases short and J 6 bases short, with 8 bases between. Germline assignment: CDR1 SGHVS and CDR2 FQNEAQ. The CDR3 is 12 amino acids. CDR3 nucleotides: TGTGCCAGCAGCTACAGGGCGGATACGCAGTATTTT. Translating it yields CASSYRADTQYF. The full variable domain, its missing parts supplied by reference TRBV7-8 and TRBJ2-3, is GAGVSQSPRYKVAKRGQDVALRCDPISGHVSLFWYQQALGQGPEFLTYFQNEAQLDKSGLPSDRFFAERPEGSVSTLKIQRTQQEDSAVYLCASSYRADTQYFGPGTRLTVL.

Turning to this clone: Compared with germline, one end of the junction differs, possibly owing to a read error. The rearrangement joins TRBV3-1 (or the pseudogene TRBV3-2) to TRBJ1-2; TRBD1 agrees at 7 bases. The germline V gene has CDR1 LGHDT and CDR2 YNNKEL (reference sequence). This CDR3 region has 13 residues. The DNA for the CDR3 is TGTGCCAGCAGTCAAGGGACAGCTCCAGGCTACACCTTC. This gives the protein CASSQGTAPGYTF.

This clone was counted a single time. This chain joins TRBV3-1 (or the pseudogene TRBV3-2) and TRBJ1-6, with D unclear. The germline CDR1 and CDR2 sequences are LGHDT and YNNKEL (reference sequence). The CDR3 totals 13 residues. V was clipped by 6 bases and J by 7 bases, with 10 bases between them. The CDR3 region is CASSRGNNSPLHF. CDR3 nucleotide sequence: TGTGCCAGCAGTCGAGGGAACAATTCACCCCTCCACTTT.

The chain joins TRBV12-3 or TRBV12-4 to TRBJ2-1; D gene ambiguous. The CDR3 is 12 residues long. V lost 5 bases and J lost 14, with 16 bases in between. CDR3 residues: CASSTSALEEFF. CDR3 DNA sequence: TGTGCCAGCAGTACCTCCGCGCTAGAGGAGTTCTTC.

The rearrangement uses TRBV3-1 (or the pseudogene TRBV3-2) and TRBJ1-2; possibly TRBD1 for D (6 bases). The ends were cut back, 4 bases at V and 3 bases at J, with 15 bases in the middle. Germline V CDR1 and CDR2: LGHDT, YNNKEL (reference sequence). This CDR3 region has 15 residues. DNA of the CDR3: TGTGCCAGCAGCCCCACTCCCAGGGGCCACTATGGCTACACCTTC. This gives the protein CASSPTPRGHYGYTF.